This T cell receptor (beta chain) was identified during a study of monozygotic twins with inflammatory bowel disease (dated by TCRdb to between 2018 and 2021). For context, the study as a whole: A total of some 30 monozygotic twin pairs were included in the full study, comprising nine German pairs (four IBD-concordant, five IBD-discordant) and 19 IBD-discordant Danish pairs. Disease-associated traits were sought mainly through comparisons between IBD patients and their genetically identical healthy co-twins within discordant pairs. Each individual had, on average, about 151 000 unique TCRalpha sequences and 181 000 unique TCRbeta sequences available for analysis. General findings and caveats noted by the study authors: The analysis was unable to tell different T cell subtypes apart. No single strong signal or clonotype linked to IBD turned up in the results, so the idea that one exists was not supported. A decrease in TCRbeta repertoire diversity, as measured by inverse Simpson index, was observed in IBD patients compared with their healthy co-twins. Background noise and inter-individual variability may have been introduced into the repertoires by the differing immunosuppressive treatments among patients. Concordant and discordant twins showed no difference in repertoire similarity, possibly because of limited statistical power. Compared with healthy twins, IBD patients had fewer clonotypes in common with other individuals, a difference most pronounced in patients showing signs of disease activity.

Inclusive of the bounding cysteine and phenylalanine, the CDR3 is 18 residues long. The protein alone is recorded here. The CDR1 and CDR2 encoded by the germline V gene are SGHDT and YYEEEE. Receptor amplification or capture employed 5' RACE. The input for every TCR library was around 4,000 ng of total RNA. For each sample, cDNA was synthesized in eight separate reactions using SMARTScribe reverse transcriptase. Unique molecular identifiers containing a 6-nucleotide sample barcode were introduced through template switching during cDNA synthesis. TCRalpha and TCRbeta cDNA was amplified by two nested PCRs of approximately 16 and 10 cycles, with bead purification after each PCR. Before amplification, the cDNA was treated with uracil DNA-glycosylase and purified using the QIAquick PCR purification kit. The second PCR added Illumina TruSeq-compatible adapters along with sample-specific barcodes. Library quality and concentration were checked on TapeStation and Qubit, and libraries were pooled at about 5 ng each. The pooled libraries were sequenced with 2 x 100 bp reads and custom sequencing primers on an Illumina HiSeq2500 single-index Rapid Run. Per the authors' processing: MiGEC version 1.2.6 was used for UMI-based consensus assembly to correct PCR and sequencing errors. MiXCR version 2.1.1 was used for V(D)J alignment, clonotype assembly and CDR3 extraction. To normalise gene usage, clonotype sharing and MAIT/NKT TCR abundance, the analysis used the top 1000, 10 000 and 20 000 clonotypes per sample. Diversity was computed as the inverse Simpson index with the vegan R package after downsampling to 27 000 UMIs. Statistical testing used paired Mann-Whitney U tests on the discordant twin pairs and applied Benjamini-Hochberg correction for multiple testing. The reads were reprocessed in TCRdb, with one entry per CDR3 protein sequence and no accompanying DNA. For this entry, the V and J calls and clone size follow TCRdb and not the study's own pipeline. The sample's records list under 150,000 distinct CDR3 sequences. Under 2.5% of the sample is held by the ten biggest clonotypes.

To note about this clonotype: This receptor's antigen is unknown.

From each donor, an approximately 2.5 ml peripheral blood sample was drawn into PAXgene tubes and stored at -80 degrees C. Without any T cell sorting, total RNA was extracted from whole blood using the PAXgene blood miRNA kit on an automated QIAcube. Peripheral blood from monozygotic twin pairs who were concordant or discordant for inflammatory bowel disease underwent deep TCRalpha and TCRbeta repertoire profiling using unique molecular barcoding. Smoking habits were recorded for all twin pairs, and individuals were classified as current, former or never smokers. The rearranged segments are TRBV5-6 and TRBJ2-7; TCRdb's D call of TRBD2 is untestable without DNA. The receptor comes from a human donor with ulcerative colitis or Crohn's disease, or a healthy co-twin of an affected twin (not recorded which). Input material: blood. For the CDR3, the sequence is CASSPHLDPAASSYEQYF.